There are a few counts of the clone carrying this TCR beta chain. The CDR3 length is 15 residues. V trimming: 1 base; J trimming: 7 bases; junction bases outside the gene matches: 6. Per germline, CDR1 SNHLY and CDR2 FYNNEI. In the study's own analysis: Amplified reference gene primers provided the basis for estimating nucleated cell counts. Here immunoSEQ multiplex PCR was the method, and the copy in TCRdb shows in-frame clones only, minus some. Clone size and V and J calls were adopted from that table, with D and trimming inferred from the DNA. The table records roughly 180,000 clones, 79% of them present only once. This sample was taken from a study of blood T cell repertoires in COVID-19. About the study: There were acute and convalescent COVID-19 samples, and they came from the United States, Italy and Spain.

Enrollment of patients from Seattle took place during active infection, with longitudinal follow-up. V gene TRBV2 combines with J gene TRBJ2-2, with 7 bases identical to TRBD1. Sequenced: peripheral blood. The sequence derives from a woman aged 60-75 years with COVID-19, enrolled during active disease. CDR3 protein: CASSEEGAVGGELFF. The CDR3 DNA sequence: TGTGCCAGCAGTGAAGAGGGGGCAGTCGGCGGGGAGCTGTTTTTT.